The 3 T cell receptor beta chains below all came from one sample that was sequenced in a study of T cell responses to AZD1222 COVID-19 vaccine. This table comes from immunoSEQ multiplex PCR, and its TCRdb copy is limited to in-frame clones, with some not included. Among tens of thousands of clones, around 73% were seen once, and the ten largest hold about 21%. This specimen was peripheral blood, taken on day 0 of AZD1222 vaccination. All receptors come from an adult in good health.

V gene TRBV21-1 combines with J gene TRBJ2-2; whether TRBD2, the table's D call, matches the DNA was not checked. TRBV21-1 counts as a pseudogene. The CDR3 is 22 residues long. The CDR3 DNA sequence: TGTGCCAGCAGCCCTAAGAGGGAGGGGTTAGCGGGGGCCAACCTGACGGCCGGGGAGCTGTTTTTT. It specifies CASSPKREGLAGANLTAGELFF.

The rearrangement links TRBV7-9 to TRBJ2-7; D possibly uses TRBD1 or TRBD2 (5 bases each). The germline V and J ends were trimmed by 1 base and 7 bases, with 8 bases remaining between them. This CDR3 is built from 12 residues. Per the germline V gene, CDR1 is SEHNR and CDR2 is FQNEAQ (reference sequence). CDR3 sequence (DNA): TGTGCCAGCAGCTTAGTATGGGGGGAGCAGTACTTC. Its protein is CASSLVWGEQYF.

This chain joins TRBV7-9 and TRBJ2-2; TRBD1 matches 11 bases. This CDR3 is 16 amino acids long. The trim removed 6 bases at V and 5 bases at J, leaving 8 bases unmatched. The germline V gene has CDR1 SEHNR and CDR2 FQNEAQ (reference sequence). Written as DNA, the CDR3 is TGTGCCAGCAGGTCATCCGGGACAGGGGGGACCGGGGAGCTGTTTTTT. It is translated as CASRSSGTGGTGELFF.